The sequence of this TCR beta chain was determined in a study of Ad26.COV2.S vaccination and SARS-CoV-2 variants (dated by TCRdb to 2020 to 2022). For the study in its entirety: Vaccine-arm donors were drawn from COV1001, a multicentre, randomized, double-blind, placebo-controlled phase I-IIa trial of Ad26.COV2.S in healthy adults. Ad26.COV2.S was administered intramuscularly at a dose of 5x10^10 or 1x10^11 viral particles, either as one shot or as two shots given 56 days apart. TCRbeta repertoire sequencing served as the tool for gauging how specific and how broad the SARS-CoV-2-reactive T cell receptors were following Ad26.COV2.S vaccination. A total of around 32 samples were included in the TCR-sequenced set, comprising around 19 Ad26.COV2.S vaccine recipients, 5 placebo recipients and 8 SARS-CoV-2 convalescent individuals. Trial participants were randomized into five groups of five: low-dose or high-dose Ad26.COV2.S given once or twice, or placebo on both occasions. Throughout the experiments and outcome assessment, investigators stayed blinded to trial group allocation. What the study reported, not specific to this receptor: Ad26.COV2.S recipients had higher spike-specific TCR breadth than placebo recipients (P = 0.0014). It was noted by the authors that total T cell responses may have been underestimated by the TCR breadth and depth analyses. Vaccine and placebo recipients had similar non-spike TCR breadth, a finding consistent with the vaccine containing only spike. Comparing responses between vaccine doses or regimens was not something the study was powered to do. After vaccination, spike-specific CD8+ and CD4+ T cell responses were reported to show substantial breadth.

As concerns this clone: Its antigen is currently not known. Within one base of it there is no much larger clone, and no base qualities were kept.

What this sample's treatment or condition label stands for: some 20 received Ad26.COV2.S at low or high dose, single or two shots; several received placebo; per-sample allocation not given. For vaccine and placebo recipients, repertoires were sequenced using samples collected on day 63 after the first injection. In Cohort 1b, 25 to 30 adults aged 18-55 years were enrolled at a single site in Boston, USA, between 29 July and 7 August 2020. Ad26.COV2.S consisted of a replication-incompetent adenovirus type 26 vector by which a prefusion-stabilized SARS-CoV-2 spike protein from the original Wuhan strain was expressed. The immunoSEQ Assay was the method used to sequence TCRbeta CDR3 regions. After extraction, genomic DNA underwent amplification by bias-controlled multiplex PCR, followed by high-throughput sequencing. From the authors' description of their analysis: To quantify the absolute abundance of every unique TCRbeta CDR3 region, sequences were collapsed and filtered. T cell fraction was estimated by normalizing TCRbeta template counts to usable DNA, which was measured by amplifying reference genes present in all nucleated cells. Repertoire TCRs were annotated as SARS-CoV-2-specific when V gene, CDR3 amino acid sequence and J gene were exactly matched to a known reactive TCR set. The reference SARS-CoV-2 TCR set came from MIRA and was filtered for enrichment in COVID-19-positive ImmuneCODE repertoires, removing public or cross-reactive TCRs. Using the MIRA antigens, annotated TCRs were further analysed by specific ORF or by position within an ORF. Breadth was defined as the number of annotated unique rearrangements divided by the total number of unique productive rearrangements, and depth was defined as the summed frequency of the annotated unique rearrangements. TCR breadth was compared between groups using two-sided Wilcoxon rank-sum tests. TCRdb's version of the immuneACCESS table is confined to in-frame rearrangements and falls short of the full clone set. An unresolved V gene accounts for under half of the shortfall where checked; the remainder is of unknown origin. That table is the source of V, J and clone size, and D and trimming were worked out from the DNA. The table for this sample lists more than 400,000 clones; around 92% of them were counted only once. The top ten clones comprise 1.5% to 2% of the sample.

The starting material was peripheral blood, obtained in a trial of Ad26.COV2.S vaccine versus placebo. The TCR was taken from a person between 18 and 65 years old who received the Ad26.COV2.S COVID-19 vaccine or a placebo.

The sequenced DNA: TGTGCCAGCAACTCGGGACAGGGGCTTGAGGTGTACACGTCTGGCTACACCTTC. It specifies CASNSGQGLEVYTSGYTF. The rearrangement joined TRBV2 to TRBJ1-2, and 10 bases in between align with TRBD1. CDR1 SNHLY and CDR2 FYNNEI are derived from the germline V gene. The germline V end is reduced by 7 bases and the J end by 7 bases; junction bases left unmatched: 21. The CDR3 runs 18 amino acids, cysteine and phenylalanine included. The kept DNA is CDR3 alone, 54 bases in frame from the first base. Full variable domain (CDR3 extended with the reference TRBV2 and TRBJ1-2 proteins): EPEVTQTPSHQVTQMGQEVILRCVPISNHLYFYWYRQILGQKVEFLVSFYNNEISEKSEIFDDQFSVERPDGSNFTLKIRSTKLEDSAMYFCASNSGQGLEVYTSGYTFGSGTRLTVV.